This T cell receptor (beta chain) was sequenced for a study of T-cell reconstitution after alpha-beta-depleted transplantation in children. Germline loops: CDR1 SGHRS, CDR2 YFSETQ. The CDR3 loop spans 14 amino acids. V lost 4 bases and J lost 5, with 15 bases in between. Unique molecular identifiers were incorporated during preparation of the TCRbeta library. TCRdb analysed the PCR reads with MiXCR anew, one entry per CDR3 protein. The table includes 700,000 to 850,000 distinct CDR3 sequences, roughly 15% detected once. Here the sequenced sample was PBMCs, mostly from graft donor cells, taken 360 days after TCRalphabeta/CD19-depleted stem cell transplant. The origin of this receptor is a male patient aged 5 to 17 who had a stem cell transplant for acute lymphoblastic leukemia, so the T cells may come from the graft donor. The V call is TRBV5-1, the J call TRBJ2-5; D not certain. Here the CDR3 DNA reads TGCGCCAGCAGCATGGTTCTGAGTGTGGAGACCCAGTACTTC. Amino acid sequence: CASSMVLSVETQYF.